The TCR beta chain described here comes from a study of siplizumab effects on memory and regulatory T cells. Notes on the study in general: Alloreactive CD4+ clones that could be mapped were on average around 70% Treg-derived with siplizumab, against roughly 27% in controls. Naive T cells looked more diverse than memory cells and looked like major alloresponse contributors.

This clone was seen more than once but under ten times. Its antigen is unknown. Repertoires were generated with immunoSEQ multiplex PCR, while TCRdb's copy carries only in-frame clones and drops some. The sample has roughly 69,000 clones, over 65% seen once. Deletions cut 0 bases from V and 3 bases from J, with 9 bases between. Per germline, CDR1 ENHRY and CDR2 SYGVKD. The CDR3 spans 15 residues. Sequencing was carried out using memory CD4+ T cells sorted from blood. The chain has TRBV10-3 and TRBJ1-3, with D tentatively TRBD1 (5 bases). The receptor was derived from a human donor in good health. In nucleotides, the CDR3 is TGTGCCATCAGTGAGTCAAGGAGGGGTGGAAACACCATATATTTT. Its translation is CAISESRRGGNTIYF.